Listed below are T cell receptor beta chains from one sample, sequenced in a study of CD8+CD57+ T cells in acquired aplastic anemia. Each CDR3 protein is one row after TCRdb ran MiXCR on the reads. This table holds fewer than 70,000 distinct CDR3 sequences, 50% to 55% found once. The sample consisted of sorted CD4+, CD8+, or CD8+CD57+ T cells (not recorded which) from PBMCs. Receptors originate from a human donor in good health, serving as a control. CDR3s include the opening cysteine and the closing phenylalanine or tryptophan. The order of the fields is V gene, J gene, D gene, CDR3 protein. The D gene is left open where the match is weak.

v_call: TRBV20-1
j_call: TRBJ1-5
d_call: TRBD1
cdr3_aa: CSAPDRGSNQPQHF

v_call: TRBV19
j_call: TRBJ1-1
d_call: TRBD1
cdr3_aa: CASSVTSGGTEAFF

v_call: TRBV2
j_call: TRBJ1-6
d_call: TRBD1
cdr3_aa: CASRKRQGHNSPLHF

v_call: TRBV5-1
j_call: TRBJ2-3
d_call: .
cdr3_aa: CASKQGSVDTQYF

v_call: TRBV2
j_call: TRBJ1-2
d_call: .
cdr3_aa: CASSDNGVNYGYTF

v_call: TRBV12-3/TRBV12-4
j_call: TRBJ2-3
d_call: TRBD1
cdr3_aa: CASSLILGGRGGTDTQYF

v_call: TRBV11-1
j_call: TRBJ2-7
d_call: TRBD2
cdr3_aa: CASSSGTSGSGGYEQYF

v_call: TRBV9
j_call: TRBJ2-1
d_call: .
cdr3_aa: CASSVSGWNEQFF

v_call: TRBV15
j_call: TRBJ1-1
d_call: .
cdr3_aa: CATSSGPYTEAFF

v_call: TRBV18
j_call: TRBJ2-7
d_call: .
cdr3_aa: CASSPPSFSYEQYF

v_call: TRBV4-2
j_call: TRBJ2-7
d_call: TRBD2
cdr3_aa: CASSQELAGAYEQYF

v_call: TRBV30
j_call: TRBJ1-1
d_call: .
cdr3_aa: CAWSVLYGQGHTEAFF

v_call: TRBV4-1
j_call: TRBJ1-2
d_call: .
cdr3_aa: CASRRNTGGADYGYTF

v_call: TRBV20-1
j_call: TRBJ1-2
d_call: .
cdr3_aa: CSANPRGRPYGYTF

v_call: TRBV6-1
j_call: TRBJ1-1
d_call: .
cdr3_aa: CASSGDRAVAFF

v_call: TRBV7-9
j_call: TRBJ2-1
d_call: TRBD2
cdr3_aa: CASLRWEGLSGLPEQFF

v_call: TRBV5-1
j_call: TRBJ1-6
d_call: TRBD1
cdr3_aa: CASSRGQDARNSPLHF

v_call: TRBV7-9
j_call: TRBJ2-1
d_call: .
cdr3_aa: CASSGSGEQFF

v_call: TRBV5-6
j_call: TRBJ2-3
d_call: .
cdr3_aa: CASSVGDGDTQYF

v_call: TRBV19
j_call: TRBJ2-3
d_call: .
cdr3_aa: CASSIDIGGGAPGDTQYF

v_call: TRBV7-8
j_call: TRBJ2-5
d_call: TRBD1
cdr3_aa: CASSPPGTGGQETQYF

v_call: TRBV5-8
j_call: TRBJ2-2
d_call: TRBD1
cdr3_aa: CASSLDRQGTLSGELFF

v_call: TRBV20-1
j_call: TRBJ2-5
d_call: .
cdr3_aa: CSASGASGAETQYF

v_call: TRBV9
j_call: TRBJ2-1
d_call: TRBD2
cdr3_aa: CASSHPAGRNNEQFF

v_call: TRBV6-2/TRBV6-3
j_call: TRBJ2-7
d_call: .
cdr3_aa: CASSLVRETREQYF

v_call: TRBV4-1
j_call: TRBJ2-1
d_call: .
cdr3_aa: CASSQVRGYEQFF

v_call: TRBV25-1
j_call: TRBJ1-2
d_call: .
cdr3_aa: CASSEETVNYGYTF

v_call: TRBV7-9
j_call: TRBJ2-1
d_call: .
cdr3_aa: CASSPPWYNEQFF

v_call: TRBV7-2
j_call: TRBJ1-2
d_call: .
cdr3_aa: CASSPDTNYGYTF

v_call: TRBV12-3/TRBV12-4
j_call: TRBJ2-7
d_call: .
cdr3_aa: CASSYGTYYEQYF

v_call: TRBV29-1
j_call: TRBJ2-1
d_call: .
cdr3_aa: CSVKLTGSYEQFF

v_call: TRBV7-6
j_call: TRBJ2-7
d_call: TRBD2
cdr3_aa: CASSLAGGVDEQYF

v_call: TRBV7-2
j_call: TRBJ2-7
d_call: TRBD1
cdr3_aa: CASRSPGQGDYEQYF

v_call: TRBV7-9
j_call: TRBJ1-1
d_call: .
cdr3_aa: CASSLVGPGRTEAFF

v_call: TRBV6-1
j_call: TRBJ2-3
d_call: TRBD1
cdr3_aa: CASSPPTGYTQYF

v_call: TRBV10-3
j_call: TRBJ2-7
d_call: TRBD2
cdr3_aa: CAISEIGGGAYEQYF

v_call: TRBV7-2
j_call: TRBJ2-7
d_call: .
cdr3_aa: CASSLAGNYEQYF

v_call: TRBV7-9
j_call: TRBJ2-1
d_call: .
cdr3_aa: CASSLDLRNEQFF

v_call: TRBV6-1
j_call: TRBJ2-1
d_call: TRBD2
cdr3_aa: CASSELLAVYNEQFF

v_call: TRBV10-3
j_call: TRBJ2-7
d_call: .
cdr3_aa: CASMVHEQYF

v_call: TRBV29-1
j_call: TRBJ2-7
d_call: TRBD2
cdr3_aa: CSVEGHSLAGVHEQYF

v_call: TRBV5-5
j_call: TRBJ1-2
d_call: .
cdr3_aa: CASSLSTPSNYGYTF

v_call: TRBV7-2
j_call: TRBJ2-7
d_call: TRBD1
cdr3_aa: CASSVGQGFGYEQYF

v_call: TRBV7-2
j_call: TRBJ1-2
d_call: .
cdr3_aa: CASSRDKNYGYTF

v_call: TRBV19
j_call: TRBJ1-5
d_call: .
cdr3_aa: CASRDDRQGNLIQHF

v_call: TRBV19
j_call: TRBJ1-1
d_call: TRBD1
cdr3_aa: CASNEGQGTEAFF

v_call: TRBV2
j_call: TRBJ1-1
d_call: TRBD1
cdr3_aa: CASRFTTGGTTLNTEAFF

v_call: TRBV7-6
j_call: TRBJ2-1
d_call: .
cdr3_aa: CASSLASYSNEQFF

v_call: TRBV7-2
j_call: TRBJ1-5
d_call: .
cdr3_aa: CASSPTVNQPQHF

v_call: TRBV9
j_call: TRBJ2-5
d_call: .
cdr3_aa: CASSVGGGRETQYF

v_call: TRBV2
j_call: TRBJ2-3
d_call: .
cdr3_aa: CASTELERYF

v_call: TRBV2
j_call: TRBJ1-1
d_call: .
cdr3_aa: CASEGRSPTEAFF